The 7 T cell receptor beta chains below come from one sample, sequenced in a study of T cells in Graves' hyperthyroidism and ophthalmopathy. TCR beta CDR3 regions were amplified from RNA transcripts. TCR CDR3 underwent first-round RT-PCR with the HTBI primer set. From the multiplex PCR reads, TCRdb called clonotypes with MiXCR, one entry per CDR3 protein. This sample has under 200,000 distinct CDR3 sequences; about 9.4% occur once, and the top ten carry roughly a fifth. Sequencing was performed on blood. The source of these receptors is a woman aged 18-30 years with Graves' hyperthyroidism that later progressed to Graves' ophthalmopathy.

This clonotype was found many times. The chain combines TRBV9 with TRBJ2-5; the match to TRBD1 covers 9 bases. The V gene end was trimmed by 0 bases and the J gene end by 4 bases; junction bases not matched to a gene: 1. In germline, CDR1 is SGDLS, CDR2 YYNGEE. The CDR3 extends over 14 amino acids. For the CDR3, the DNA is TGTGCCAGCAGCGTAGACAGGGGGCGAGAGACCCAGTACTTC. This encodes CASSVDRGRETQYF.

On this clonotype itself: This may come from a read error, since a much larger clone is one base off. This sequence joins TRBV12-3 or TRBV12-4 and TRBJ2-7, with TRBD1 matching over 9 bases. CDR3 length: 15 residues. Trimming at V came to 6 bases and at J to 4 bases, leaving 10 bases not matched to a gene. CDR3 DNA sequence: TGTGCCAGCAGGCCCAGGACAGGGGCTCATTACGAGCAGTACTTC. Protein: CASRPRTGAHYEQYF.

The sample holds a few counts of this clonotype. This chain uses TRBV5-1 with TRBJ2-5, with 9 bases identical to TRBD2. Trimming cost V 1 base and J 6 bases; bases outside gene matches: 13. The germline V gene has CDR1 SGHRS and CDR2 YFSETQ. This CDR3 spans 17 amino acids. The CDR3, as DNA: TGCGCCAGCAGCTTGTGGACTAGCGCCCTAGCGGAGCAGACCCAGTACTTC. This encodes CASSLWTSALAEQTQYF. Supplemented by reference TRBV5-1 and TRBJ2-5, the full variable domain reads KAGVTQTPRYLIKTRGQQVTLSCSPISGHRSVSWYQQTPGQGLQFLFEYFSETQRNKGNFPGRFSGRQFSNSRSEMNVSTLELGDSALYLCASSLWTSALAEQTQYFGPGTRLLVL.

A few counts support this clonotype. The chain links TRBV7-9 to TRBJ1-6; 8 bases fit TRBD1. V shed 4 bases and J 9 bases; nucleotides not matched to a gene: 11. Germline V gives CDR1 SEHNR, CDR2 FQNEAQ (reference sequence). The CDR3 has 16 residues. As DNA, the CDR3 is TGTGCCAGCAGCTCACTACGGGACAGGTGGTCTTCACCCCTCCACTTT. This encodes CASSSLRDRWSSPLHF.

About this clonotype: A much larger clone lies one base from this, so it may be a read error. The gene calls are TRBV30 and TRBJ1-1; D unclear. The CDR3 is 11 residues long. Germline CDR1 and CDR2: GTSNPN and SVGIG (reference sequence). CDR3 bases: TGTGCCTGGGAGAGGAACACTGAAGCTTCCTTT. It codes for CAWERNTEASF.

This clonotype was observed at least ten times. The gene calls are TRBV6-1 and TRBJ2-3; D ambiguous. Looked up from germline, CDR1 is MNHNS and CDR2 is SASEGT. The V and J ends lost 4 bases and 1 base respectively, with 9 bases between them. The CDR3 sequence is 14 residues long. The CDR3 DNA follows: TGTGCCAGCAGTGCAAGATGGGGCACAGATACGCAGTATTTT. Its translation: CASSARWGTDTQYF.

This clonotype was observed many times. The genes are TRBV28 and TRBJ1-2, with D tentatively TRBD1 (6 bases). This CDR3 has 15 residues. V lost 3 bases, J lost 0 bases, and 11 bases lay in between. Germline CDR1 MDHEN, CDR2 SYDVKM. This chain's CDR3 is CASSLQGRSNYGYTF. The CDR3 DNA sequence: TGTGCCAGCAGTTTGCAGGGGCGCTCTAACTATGGCTACACCTTC.